This passage covers 5 T cell receptor beta chains from one sample sequenced in a study of blood T cell repertoires in COVID-19 (TCRdb year 2020). Libraries were constructed by the immunoSEQ multiplex PCR assay. The immuneACCESS repertoire file appears here via TCRdb, limited to in-frame rearrangements. These files lack a portion of the clones; in checked studies, under half of the deficit traces to unresolved V genes, and the cause of the others is not known. A total of over 200,000 clones appear in this sample, 91% of them only once. The ten largest clones take up approximately 1.2% of the sample. The sequenced sample was PBMCs or T cells enriched from blood (not recorded which). The receptors here all came from a human donor in a cohort exposed to, infected with or recovered from COVID-19 (not recorded which). The donor label of this sample is uncertain.

The gene calls are TRBV6-5 and TRBJ2-5; D ambiguous. CDR3 size: 14 residues. V gave up 7 bases and J gave up 5 bases, with 17 bases separating them. Germline values: CDR1 MNHEY, CDR2 SVGAGI. The CDR3 loop reads CASTPSESLETQYF. The CDR3 bases are TGTGCCAGCACCCCGAGCGAATCGCTTGAGACCCAGTACTTC.

This chain joins TRBV7-9 and TRBJ2-1; 10 nucleotides match TRBD1. J gave up 6 bases and V 5 bases, and 7 bases lay outside the gene matches. Per germline, CDR1 SEHNR and CDR2 FQNEAQ (reference sequence). The CDR3 is 15 amino acids. The CDR3 DNA is TGTGCCAGCAGCCTGGACAGGGGGAGCATCAATGAGCAGTTCTTC. It translates to CASSLDRGSINEQFF.

The rearrangement links TRBV19 to TRBJ2-1, with TRBD2 identical over 11 bases. Germline values: CDR1 LNHDA, CDR2 SQIVND (reference sequence). The CDR3 extends over 16 amino acids. V lost 1 base, J lost 7 bases, and 6 bases stayed unmatched. In DNA, the CDR3 is TGTGCCAGTAGTATAGTGACTAGCGGGGTTAAAAATGAGCAGTTCTTC. Its protein product is CASSIVTSGVKNEQFF.

The CDR3 DNA is TGTGCCAGCAGCCTCGGGACAGGGGGGGCTTTCTTT. Protein sequence: CASSLGTGGAFF. J is TRBJ1-1 and V is TRBV3-1 (or the pseudogene TRBV3-2), with TRBD1 identical over 11 bases. V lost 4 bases to trimming and J lost 11 bases; unmatched junction nucleotides: 3. This CDR3 has 12 residues. CDR1 and CDR2 from the germline V gene are LGHDT and YNNKEL (reference sequence).

The CDR3 here is CASSPRRGFLGYTF. CDR3 DNA: TGTGCCAGCAGCCCCCGAAGGGGCTTTTTAGGCTACACCTTC. The genes are TRBV2 and TRBJ1-2; D is perhaps TRBD1 (5 bases). The CDR3 covers 14 residues. CDR1 SNHLY and CDR2 FYNNEI come from the germline V gene. Between the trimmed V and J ends, which lost 6 bases and 8 bases, there was a span of 19 bases.